This T cell receptor beta chain was recorded in a study of T cell responses to AZD1222 COVID-19 vaccine (dated by TCRdb to about 2021). General notes on the study: Because spike-specific TCR depth and breadth did not differ between the two schedules, AZD1222 recipients who got a second dose at roughly 4 weeks were pooled with those who got a second dose at roughly 12 weeks. TCR sequencing covered 233 trial participants: 200 to 210 given two doses of AZD1222 and about 26 given two doses of MenACWY control vaccine. Enrollment into the trials was organized by age into subgroups of 18-55, 56-69 and 70-plus years, and those subgroups contained about 150, 27 and 61 TCR-sequenced participants, respectively.

Per the publication, the time point label means: baseline before first vaccination. Vaccinee samples came from UK trials COV001 and COV002, including a single-blind randomized controlled phase 2/3 trial of AZD1222 (ChAdOx1 nCoV-19) in healthy adults. Trial participant PBMC samples were collected at day 0 and day 28 after the second dose for TCRbeta chain sequencing. About this clone: The antigen this receptor binds is unknown. Base qualities are not recorded, but no much larger clone differs from it by a single base.

V loses 2 bases of germline sequence and J loses 5 bases, and the interval between the two ends is 7 bases. The CDR3 numbers 13 residues from cysteine through phenylalanine. The DNA shown is the 39-base CDR3, in frame from base 1. The germline V gene gives CDR1 as SGHDT and CDR2 as YYEEEE. The CDR3 regions of human TCRbeta chains were analyzed by immunosequencing. For the original study's pipeline: Repertoire TCRs were matched against a reference library of SARS-CoV-2-specific TCRs generated with the MIRA antigen-specificity platform. Breadth was defined as the fraction of unique TCRs that were SARS-CoV-2-associated, and depth was defined as the fraction of total T cells that were SARS-CoV-2-associated. Each spike-specific TCR was assigned to its reactive spike region and to a CD4 or CD8 class using the MIRA data. Log10-transformed breadth and depth values were compared by one-way ANOVA with Sidak's multiple comparisons tests. The table comes from immuneACCESS by way of TCRdb, which keeps in-frame sequences with V and J called. Part of the clones is missing from these tables; in studies checked, under half for an unresolved V gene and the rest for unknown reasons. V, J and clone size were drawn from that table, and D and trimming were deduced from the DNA. Present in this sample are 95,000 to 100,000 clones, roughly nine tenths of which were seen just once. Approximately 1.2% of the sample is taken by the ten largest.

The paper's findings and limits, for the study overall: In the small 56-69-year group, the increase in depth fell short of significance, most likely because of low power. Epitopes outside the regions mutated in the B.1.351 and B.1.1.7 variants were reportedly recognized by nearly half of the unique spike-specific TCRs. After two AZD1222 doses, both the breadth and the depth of spike-specific TCRs were significantly higher than at day 0 and than in MenACWY recipients. The whole spike protein was spanned by vaccine-associated CD4 TCRs, and dominant responses were seen in regions 160-218 and 743-854. Conclusions about previously exposed vaccinees are limited because only six or seven AZD1222 recipients were SARS-CoV-2 seropositive at baseline. Because no samples from the day 14 peak response were available, repertoires could be characterized only after the peak T cell response. Participants were mostly white British and included more females than males, and it was suggested by the authors that clonal diversity may have been underestimated.

The V and J genes are TRBV5-6 and TRBJ1-4; the D gene remains uncertain. Sample: peripheral blood, taken on day 0 of AZD1222 vaccination. This sequence was found in an adult in good health. The nucleotides read TGTGCCAGCAGCTTCCTTATGAATGAAAAACTGTTTTTT. Its coded protein is CASSFLMNEKLFF.